What follows are 30 T cell receptor beta chains derived from one specimen sequenced in a study of T cell repertoires in cytomegalovirus infection. Their antigens are not known. TCRdb redid the calling of the reads with MiXCR, one entry per CDR3 protein. The table lists 110,000 to 150,000 distinct CDR3 sequences, around 32% of them singletons. This material consisted of CD8+ T cells from cultured PBMCs, taken from culture after CMV antigen stimulation. These receptors all come from a human donor in good health (CMV status not recorded). Some clones in this sample may be carry-over from other donors' samples.

CDR3 residues: CSAVGSLHAEAFF. DNA of the CDR3: TGCAGTGCCGTCGGGTCGCTCCACGCTGAAGCTTTCTTT. V gene TRBV20-1 combines with J gene TRBJ1-1; D is undetermined. The CDR3 sequence is 13 residues long. CDR1 DFQATT and CDR2 SNEGSKA come from the germline V gene (reference sequence). Trimming pared 6 bases from V and 6 bases from J, leaving 17 bases between.

The rearrangement links TRBV3-1 to TRBJ1-5; D unclear. V was clipped by 1 base and J by 1 base, with 8 bases between them. The CDR3 is made up of 15 amino acids. Germline-derived CDR1 and CDR2 are LGHDT and YNNKEL (reference sequence). CDR3 protein: CASSQAPDSNQPQHF. The CDR3 nucleotides read TGTGCCAGCAGCCAAGCTCCGGACAGCAATCAGCCCCAGCATTTT.

The chain is built from TRBV19 and TRBJ1-1, with 8 bases matching TRBD1. CDR3 length: 13 residues. CDR1 and CDR2 from the germline V gene are LNHDA and SQIVND (reference sequence). V shed 8 bases, J shed 4 bases, and the junction held 6 bases outside the gene matches. The CDR3 bases are TGTGCCAGTTCTGACACAGGGGGCACTGAAGCTTTCTTT. The encoded protein is CASSDTGGTEAFF.

This clonotype was found a few times. The chain recombines TRBV7-3 with TRBJ1-2; maybe TRBD1 (6 bases). V was pared by 6 bases and J by 6 bases, with 11 bases between. The CDR3 runs to 12 residues. CDR1 and CDR2 from the germline V gene are SGHTA and FQGTGA. Here the CDR3 DNA reads TGTGCCAGCAGTACGGGGGCGGATGGCTACACCTTC. It specifies CASSTGADGYTF.

This clonotype has more than one count but fewer than ten. The chain is built from TRBV7-6 and TRBJ2-7, with D perhaps assigned TRBD1 or TRBD2 (5 bases each). CDR1 SGHVS and CDR2 FNYEAQ come from the germline V gene. The length of the CDR3 is 14 residues. V was cut by 5 bases and J by 3 bases, with 14 bases left in between. The CDR3 reads CASSPLGPNYEQYF. The CDR3 nucleotides are TGTGCCAGCAGCCCACTGGGACCGAACTACGAGCAGTACTTC.

The V gene is TRBV9, the J gene TRBJ2-7; D may be TRBD2 (5 bases). V was shortened by 4 bases and J by 2 bases, with 10 bases between the two germline ends. Germline lookup yields CDR1 SGDLS and CDR2 YYNGEE. This CDR3 has 13 residues. CDR3 residues: CASSSRGPYEQYF. The CDR3, as DNA: TGTGCCAGCAGCTCCCGGGGTCCCTACGAGCAGTACTTC.

The genes are TRBV4-1 and TRBJ2-1; 9 bases are shared with TRBD2. The germline V gene encodes CDR1 MGHRA and CDR2 YSYEKL. The V gene end was trimmed by 3 bases and the J gene end by 9 bases; junction bases not matched to a gene: 12. This CDR3 has 16 residues. CDR3 sequence reads: CASSHPRAGGTSEQFF. DNA for the CDR3: TGCGCCAGCAGCCACCCAAGGGCGGGGGGGACAAGTGAGCAGTTCTTC.

CDR3 nucleotides: TGCGCCAGCAGCCAAGAGGGGGTTGGAGGAGCTTTCTTT. Protein product: CASSQEGVGGAFF. V gene TRBV4-1 combines with J gene TRBJ1-1, with a tentative D call TRBD1 (5 bases). The CDR3 sequence is 13 residues long. Trimming took off 0 bases at V and 10 bases at J, with 12 bases between the two ends. From germline, CDR1 is MGHRA and CDR2 YSYEKL.

This clonotype was picked up a small number of times. CDR3 protein: CASTDRGAQYF. In nucleotides, the CDR3 is TGTGCCAGCACAGATCGAGGGGCGCAGTATTTT. The chain carries TRBV11-1 and TRBJ2-3; perhaps D is TRBD1 or TRBD2 (5 bases each). This CDR3 contains 11 residues. The germline gives CDR1 SGHAT, CDR2 FQDESV (reference sequence). The V and J ends lost 7 bases and 10 bases respectively, with 12 bases between them.

The J gene is TRBJ1-4, the V gene TRBV9; 7 nucleotides line up with TRBD1. Losses at the gene ends were 4 bases for V and 6 bases for J; bases not matched to a gene: 12. Germline CDR1 SGDLS, CDR2 YYNGEE. This CDR3 has 16 residues. The CDR3 region is CASSPSRQGVHEKLFF. The CDR3 coding sequence is TGTGCCAGCAGCCCGAGCCGACAGGGAGTTCATGAAAAACTGTTTTTT.

In this sample, this clonotype turned up a few times. The V gene is TRBV6-6, the J gene TRBJ2-5; the match to TRBD2 covers 12 bases. Germline V gene data show CDR1 as MNHNY and CDR2 as SVGAGI (reference sequence). V was pared by 2 bases and J by 7 bases, with 14 bases of the junction left unmatched. The CDR3 has 18 residues. The CDR3 DNA reads as TGTGCCAGCAGTTACCCGACGAAGGCTAGCGGGGGGGCCGCGACCCAGTACTTC. It encodes CASSYPTKASGGAATQYF.

The chain uses TRBV6-4 and TRBJ2-3; TRBD1 matches at 10 bases. The V and J ends lost 0 bases and 1 base, in that order; junction bases with no gene match: 4. Germline CDR1 MRHNA, CDR2 SNTAGT. This CDR3 has 17 residues. CDR3 amino acids: CASSDSPGTGGTDTQYF. CDR3 in DNA: TGTGCCAGCAGTGACTCACCAGGGACAGGGGGCACAGATACGCAGTATTTT.

The chain links TRBV9 to TRBJ1-1, with 10 bases that match TRBD1. With V trimmed by 3 bases and J by 6 bases, 2 bases remained unmatched. Germline loops: CDR1 SGDLS, CDR2 YYNGEE. This CDR3 spans 13 amino acids. CDR3 coding DNA: TGTGCCAGCAGCGGGACAGGGGGGTCTGAAGCTTTCTTT. Protein: CASSGTGGSEAFF.

The V gene is TRBV7-9, the J gene TRBJ2-1; 8 bases match TRBD2. Germline V lookup: CDR1 SEHNR, CDR2 FQNEAQ (reference sequence). The CDR3 runs 14 residues. The J segment lost 0 bases and the V segment lost 11 bases, leaving 6 bases of the junction unmatched. The CDR3 DNA sequence: TGTGCCGTCCGGGGGGGGAGCTCCTACAATGAGCAGTTCTTC. It specifies CAVRGGSSYNEQFF.

In its sample, this clonotype was seen a few times. The CDR3 sequence is CASSLDWTGQETQYF. CDR3 nucleotides: TGTGCCAGCAGCTTAGATTGGACAGGCCAAGAGACCCAGTACTTC. V gene TRBV7-6 combines with J gene TRBJ2-5; 7 bases line up with TRBD1. The CDR3 is 15 residues long. Trimming removed 1 base from V and 1 base from J; junction bases left unmatched: 3. Germline V gives CDR1 SGHVS, CDR2 FNYEAQ.

V gene TRBV9 combines with J gene TRBJ2-7; 9 bases align to TRBD2. The CDR3 sequence is 18 residues long. The V gene's germline CDR1 is SGDLS and CDR2 YYNGEE. The ends lost 4 bases at V and 3 bases at J; junction bases unmatched: 17. The CDR3 coding sequence is TGTGCCAGCAGCCCATATGGAGGTAGCGGGGGCCAAATCTACGAGCAGTACTTC. Amino acid sequence: CASSPYGGSGGQIYEQYF.

J is TRBJ1-1 and V is TRBV20-1; 7 positions agree with TRBD1. The CDR3 extends over 17 amino acids. The germline V gene has CDR1 DFQATT and CDR2 SNEGSKA (reference sequence). V was pared by 0 bases and J by 0 bases, with 10 bases of the junction left unmatched. The CDR3: CSARDRDSVFMNTEAFF. The CDR3, as DNA: TGCAGTGCTAGAGATCGGGACAGCGTTTTCATGAACACTGAAGCTTTCTTT.

The CDR3 DNA reads as TGTGCCAGCAGTGAAGCGCTTCGAGGAGAGCAGTACTTC. Its protein is CASSEALRGEQYF. V is TRBV2 and J is TRBJ2-7; D gene unclear. This CDR3 has 13 amino acids. Germline V gene lookup returns CDR1 SNHLY and CDR2 FYNNEI. Trimming pared 0 bases from V and 7 bases from J, leaving 10 bases between.

This clonotype was seen many times. The V call is TRBV20-1, the J call TRBJ2-7; possible D gene TRBD2, 5 bases. The ends were cut back, 3 bases at V and 1 base at J, with 10 bases in the middle. Germline V gives CDR1 DFQATT, CDR2 SNEGSKA (reference sequence). CDR3 length: 13 residues. The CDR3 loop is CSARERRSYEQYF. The DNA for the CDR3 is TGCAGTGCTAGGGAGAGGAGGTCCTACGAGCAGTACTTC.

The chain combines TRBV29-1 with TRBJ2-2; no clear D. The CDR3 extends over 12 amino acids. Trimming removed 3 bases from V and 4 bases from J, with 6 bases in between. CDR1 is SQVTM and CDR2 is ANQGSEA in the germline V gene. The DNA for the CDR3 is TGCAGCGTTGAGCTCGTCACCGGGGAGCTGTTTTTT. Translated, it gives CSVELVTGELFF.

This clonotype was counted a single time. J is TRBJ2-1 and V is TRBV3-1; D gene unclear. V gave up 1 base and J gave up 3 bases, with 10 bases separating them. The CDR3 loop spans 15 amino acids. Germline V gene lookup returns CDR1 LGHDT and CDR2 YNNKEL (reference sequence). CDR3 bases: TGTGCCAGCAGCCAAGTCGTAGCCGGCTACAATGAGCAGTTCTTC. This sequence encodes CASSQVVAGYNEQFF.

The CDR3 reads CASSRGAGGYGDSGANVLTF. For the CDR3, the DNA is TGTGCCAGCAGCCGTGGGGCAGGGGGATATGGTGACTCTGGGGCCAACGTCCTGACTTTC. The V call is TRBV7-9, the J call TRBJ2-6; 7 nucleotides line up with TRBD1. The CDR3 length is 20 residues. V dropped 5 bases and J dropped 0; count of bases not matched to a gene: 16. Looked up from germline, CDR1 is SEHNR and CDR2 is FQNEAQ (reference sequence).

This rearrangement joins TRBV28 to TRBJ2-7; D is possibly TRBD1 or TRBD2 (5 bases each). The CDR3 runs 13 residues. V shed 3 bases and J shed 4 bases, with 10 bases lying between them. Looked up from germline, CDR1 is MDHEN and CDR2 is SYDVKM. Here the CDR3 reads CASSFFWGYEQYF. DNA for the CDR3: TGTGCCAGCAGTTTTTTTTGGGGGTACGAGCAGTACTTC.

Concerning this clonotype itself: Germline is not matched at one junction end, which may reflect a read error. The rearrangement links TRBV4-1 to TRBJ2-7; 8 nucleotides match TRBD1. The germline gives CDR1 MGHRA, CDR2 YSYEKL. The CDR3 consists of 11 residues. The CDR3 region has the DNA TGTGCCAGCAGCCAGGGGGCCGAGCAGTACTTC. It yields the protein CASSQGAEQYF.

This chain uses TRBV28 with TRBJ1-5; D not certain. CDR3 length equals 12 residues. V lost 7 bases and J lost 2, with 6 bases in between. Germline assignment: CDR1 MDHEN and CDR2 SYDVKM. Here the CDR3 DNA reads TGTGCCAGCAACATCGGCAATCAGCCCCAGCATTTT. Amino acids: CASNIGNQPQHF. The full variable domain, with the rest looked up from reference TRBV28 and TRBJ1-5, is DVKVTQSSRYLVKRTGEKVFLECVQDMDHENMFWYRQDPGLGLRLIYFSYDVKMKEKGDIPEGYSVSREKKERFSLILESASTNQTSMYLCASNIGNQPQHFGDGTRLSIL.

The chain combines TRBV7-9 with TRBJ2-6, with unresolved D. The CDR3 is made up of 14 amino acids. Trimming stripped 5 bases from V and 2 bases from J, with 7 bases between. Germline lookup yields CDR1 SEHNR and CDR2 FQNEAQ (reference sequence). CDR3 loop: CASSPDAGANVLTF. In DNA form, the CDR3 reads TGTGCCAGCAGCCCCGATGCTGGGGCCAACGTCCTGACTTTC.

J is TRBJ1-2 and V is TRBV12-3 or TRBV12-4; 8 bases are shared with TRBD1. With V trimmed by 6 bases and J by 7 bases, 1 base remained unmatched. CDR3 length: 11 residues. CDR3 region: CASRTGVGYTF. The CDR3 nucleotides read TGTGCCAGCAGGACAGGGGTTGGCTACACCTTC.

V is TRBV19 and J is TRBJ2-1; 12 bases map to TRBD2. The CDR3 totals 14 residues. Germline loops: CDR1 LNHDA, CDR2 SQIVND (reference sequence). With V trimmed by 3 bases and J by 10 bases, 4 bases remained unmatched. The CDR3 is CASSILAGGKEQFF. The CDR3 region has the DNA TGTGCCAGTAGTATTCTAGCGGGGGGGAAAGAGCAGTTCTTC.

This clonotype was counted a few times. J is TRBJ2-7 and V is TRBV29-1, with 7 bases lining up with TRBD1. Trimming took 3 bases from V and 4 from J; bases not matched to a gene: 12. Germline V gene lookup returns CDR1 SQVTM and CDR2 ANQGSEA. The CDR3 totals 15 residues. The CDR3 protein is CSVEGTTGSEYEQYF. CDR3 bases: TGCAGCGTTGAGGGTACGACAGGGTCTGAGTACGAGCAGTACTTC.

The rearrangement links TRBV18 to TRBJ2-1, with 10 bases identical to TRBD2. The V gene end was trimmed by 5 bases and the J gene end by 0 bases; junction bases not matched to a gene: 4. Germline loops: CDR1 KGHSH, CDR2 LQKENI. The CDR3 covers 16 residues. DNA of the CDR3: TGTGCCAGCTCAAATAGCGGGGGGAGCTCCTACAATGAGCAGTTCTTC. Its translation is CASSNSGGSSYNEQFF.